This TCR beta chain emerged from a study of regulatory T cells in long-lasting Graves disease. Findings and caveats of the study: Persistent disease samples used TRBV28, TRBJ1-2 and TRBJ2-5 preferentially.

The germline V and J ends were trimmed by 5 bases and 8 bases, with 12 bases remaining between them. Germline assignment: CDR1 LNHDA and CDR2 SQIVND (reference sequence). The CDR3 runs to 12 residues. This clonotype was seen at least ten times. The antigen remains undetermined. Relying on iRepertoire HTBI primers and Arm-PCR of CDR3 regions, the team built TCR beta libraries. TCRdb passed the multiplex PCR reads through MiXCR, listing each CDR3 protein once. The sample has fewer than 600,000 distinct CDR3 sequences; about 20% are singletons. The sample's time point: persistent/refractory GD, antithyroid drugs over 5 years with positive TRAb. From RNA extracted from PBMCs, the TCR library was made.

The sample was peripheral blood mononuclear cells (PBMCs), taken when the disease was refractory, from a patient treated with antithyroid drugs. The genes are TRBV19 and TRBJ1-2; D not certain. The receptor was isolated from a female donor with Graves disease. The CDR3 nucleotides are TGTGCCAGTAGTCCGGGTTCCCCCGGCTACACCTTC. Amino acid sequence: CASSPGSPGYTF. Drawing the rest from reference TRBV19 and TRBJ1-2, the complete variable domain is DGGITQSPKYLFRKEGQNVTLSCEQNLNHDAMYWYRQDPGQGLRLIYYSQIVNDFQKGDIAEGYSVSREKKESFPLTVTSAQKNPTAFYLCASSPGSPGYTFGSGTRLTVV.